This T cell receptor (beta chain) stems from a study of blood T cells in healthy people across ages. Every donor provided around 10 milliliters of peripheral blood. Every sample had a minimum of 6.5 million PBMCs isolated. The germline V gene encodes CDR1 MNHNS and CDR2 SASEGT. This CDR3 spans 14 amino acids. Primed by a sample-barcoded 5' primer and a J-beta primer mix, a second PCR proceeded for 7 to 11 cycles. TCRdb reanalysed the 5' RACE reads using MiXCR and keeps one entry per CDR3 protein. The table lists around 970,000 distinct CDR3 sequences, roughly 50% of them singletons. Study-wide points: Diversity of TCR beta per million T cells declined in a roughly linear way with age.

About this clonotype itself: Its target is not known.

The chain couples TRBV6-1 to TRBJ2-1; the match to TRBD1 covers 7 bases. Sequences were obtained from blood. The TCR was taken from a woman aged 55-70 years in good health. This CDR3 is CARVQETGSNEQFF. The CDR3 DNA reads TGTGCGAGGGTCCAAGAGACAGGGAGCAATGAGCAGTTCTTC.